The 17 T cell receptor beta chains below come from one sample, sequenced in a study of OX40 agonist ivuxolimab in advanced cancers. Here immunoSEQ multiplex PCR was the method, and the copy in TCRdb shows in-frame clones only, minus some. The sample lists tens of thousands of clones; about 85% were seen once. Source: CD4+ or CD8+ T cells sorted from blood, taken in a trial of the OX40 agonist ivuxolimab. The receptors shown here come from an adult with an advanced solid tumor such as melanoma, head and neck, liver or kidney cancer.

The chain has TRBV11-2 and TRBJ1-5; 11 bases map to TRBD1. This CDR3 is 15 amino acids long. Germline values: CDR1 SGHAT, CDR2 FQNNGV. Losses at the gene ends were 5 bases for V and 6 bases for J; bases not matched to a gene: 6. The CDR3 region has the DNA TGTGCCAGCAGCCTGGGGACAGGGGGATCTCAGCCCCAGCATTTT. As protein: CASSLGTGGSQPQHF.

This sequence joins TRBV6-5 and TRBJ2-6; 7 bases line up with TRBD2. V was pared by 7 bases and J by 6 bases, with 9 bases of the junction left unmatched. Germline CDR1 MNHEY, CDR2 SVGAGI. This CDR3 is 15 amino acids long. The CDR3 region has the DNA TGTGCCAGCAAGCGTCGGGAGGTACAGGCCAACGTCCTGACTTTC. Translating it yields CASKRREVQANVLTF.

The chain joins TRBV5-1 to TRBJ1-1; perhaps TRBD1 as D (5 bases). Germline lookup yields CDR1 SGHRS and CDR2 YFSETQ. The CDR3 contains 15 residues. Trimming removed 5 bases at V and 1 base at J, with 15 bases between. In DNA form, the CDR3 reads TGCGCCAGCAGAGTCACCATGACAGCGAACACTGAAGCTTTCTTT. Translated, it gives CASRVTMTANTEAFF.

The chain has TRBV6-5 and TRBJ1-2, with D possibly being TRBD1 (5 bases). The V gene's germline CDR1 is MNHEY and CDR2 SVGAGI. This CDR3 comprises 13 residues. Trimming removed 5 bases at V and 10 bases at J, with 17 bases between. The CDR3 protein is CASSQQASGVYTF. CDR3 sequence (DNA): TGTGCCAGCAGTCAACAGGCCAGCGGAGTCTACACCTTC.

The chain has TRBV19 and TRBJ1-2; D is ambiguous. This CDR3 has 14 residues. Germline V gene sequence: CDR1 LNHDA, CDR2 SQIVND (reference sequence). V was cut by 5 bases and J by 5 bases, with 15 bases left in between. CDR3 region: CASSGLLRGYGYTF. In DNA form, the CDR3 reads TGTGCCAGTAGTGGCCTCCTCCGAGGGTATGGCTACACCTTC.

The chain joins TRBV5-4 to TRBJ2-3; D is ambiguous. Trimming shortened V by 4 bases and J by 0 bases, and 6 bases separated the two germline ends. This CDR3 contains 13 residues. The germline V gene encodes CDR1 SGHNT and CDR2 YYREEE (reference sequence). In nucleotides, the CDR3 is TGTGCCAGCAGCCTGGCTAGCACAGATACGCAGTATTTT. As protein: CASSLASTDTQYF.

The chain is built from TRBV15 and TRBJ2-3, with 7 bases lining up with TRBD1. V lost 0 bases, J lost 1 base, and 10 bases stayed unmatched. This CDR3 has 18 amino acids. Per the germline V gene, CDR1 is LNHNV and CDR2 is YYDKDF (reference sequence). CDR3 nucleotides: TGTGCCACCAGCAGAGATCTTGTCAGGGGGTCTGGCACAGATACGCAGTATTTT. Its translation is CATSRDLVRGSGTDTQYF.

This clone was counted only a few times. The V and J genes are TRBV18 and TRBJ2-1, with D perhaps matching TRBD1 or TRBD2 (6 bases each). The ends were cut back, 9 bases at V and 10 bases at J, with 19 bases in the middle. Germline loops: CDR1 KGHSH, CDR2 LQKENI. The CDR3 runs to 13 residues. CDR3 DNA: TGTGCCAGTCAGACAGGCGGGATAGGGGAGCAGTTCTTC. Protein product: CASQTGGIGEQFF.

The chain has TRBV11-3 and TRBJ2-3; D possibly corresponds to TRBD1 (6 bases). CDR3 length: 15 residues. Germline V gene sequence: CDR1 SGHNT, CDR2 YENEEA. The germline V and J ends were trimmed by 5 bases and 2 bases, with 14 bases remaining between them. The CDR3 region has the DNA TGTGCCAGCAGCCAGGGCGGACAGCCCACAGATACGCAGTATTTT. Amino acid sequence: CASSQGGQPTDTQYF.

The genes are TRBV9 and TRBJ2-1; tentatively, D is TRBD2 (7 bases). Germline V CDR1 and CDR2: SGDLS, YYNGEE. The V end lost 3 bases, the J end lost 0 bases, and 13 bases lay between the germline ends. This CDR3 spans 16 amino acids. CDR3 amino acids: CASSARRGGSYNEQFF. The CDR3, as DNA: TGTGCCAGCAGCGCCCGGAGGGGGGGCTCCTACAATGAGCAGTTCTTC. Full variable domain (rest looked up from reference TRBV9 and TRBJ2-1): DSGVTQTPKHLITATGQRVTLRCSPRSGDLSVYWYQQSLDQGLQFLIQYYNGEERAKGNILERFSAQQFPDLHSELNLSSLELGDSALYFCASSARRGGSYNEQFFGPGTRLTVL.

Here the CDR3 DNA reads TGTGCCAGCAGCTTTTTTATCAGTTCGGGGTCGACTAACTATGGCTACACCTTC. Translated, it gives CASSFFISSGSTNYGYTF. The genes are TRBV7-2 and TRBJ1-2; no reliable D call. CDR1 and CDR2 (germline): SGHTA, FQGNSA. Trimming took off 3 bases at V and 0 bases at J, with 20 bases between the two ends. This CDR3 has 18 residues.

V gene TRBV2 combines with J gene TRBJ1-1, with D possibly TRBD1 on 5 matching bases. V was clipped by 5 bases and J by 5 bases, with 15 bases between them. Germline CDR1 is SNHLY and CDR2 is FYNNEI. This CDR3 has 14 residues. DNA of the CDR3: TGTGCCAGCAGTTATACATCAGGGAGGACTGAAGCTTTCTTT. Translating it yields CASSYTSGRTEAFF.

The CDR3: CASNSGTVNYGYTF. The CDR3 DNA reads as TGCGCCAGCAATTCCGGGACGGTAAACTATGGCTACACCTTC. V gene TRBV5-1 combines with J gene TRBJ1-2; D perhaps matches TRBD1 (5 bases). This CDR3 contains 14 residues. Trimming pared 6 bases from V and 2 bases from J, leaving 14 bases between. From germline, CDR1 is SGHRS and CDR2 YFSETQ.

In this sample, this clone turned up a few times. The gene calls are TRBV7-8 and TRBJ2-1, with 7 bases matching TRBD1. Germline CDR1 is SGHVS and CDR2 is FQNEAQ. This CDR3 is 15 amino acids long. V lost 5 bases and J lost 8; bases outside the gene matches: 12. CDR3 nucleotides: TGTGCCAGCAGCGTAGGACAGGTACAGAGGGATGAGCAGTTCTTC. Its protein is CASSVGQVQRDEQFF.

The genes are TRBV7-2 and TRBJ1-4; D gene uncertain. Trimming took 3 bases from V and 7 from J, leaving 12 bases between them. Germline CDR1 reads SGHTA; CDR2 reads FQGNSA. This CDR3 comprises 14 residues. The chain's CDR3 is CASSLGPTSEKLFF. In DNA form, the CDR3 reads TGTGCCAGCAGCTTGGGCCCGACGAGTGAAAAACTGTTTTTT.

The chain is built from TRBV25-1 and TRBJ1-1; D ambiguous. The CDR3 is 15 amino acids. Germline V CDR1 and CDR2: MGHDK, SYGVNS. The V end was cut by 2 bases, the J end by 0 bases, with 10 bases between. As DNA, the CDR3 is TGTGCCAGCAGTGAAAATCTTGGGGTGAACACTGAAGCTTTCTTT. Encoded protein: CASSENLGVNTEAFF.

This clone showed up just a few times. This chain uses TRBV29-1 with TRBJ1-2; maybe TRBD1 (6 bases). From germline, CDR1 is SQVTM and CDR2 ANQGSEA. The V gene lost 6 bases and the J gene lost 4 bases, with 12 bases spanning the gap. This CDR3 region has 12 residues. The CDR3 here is CSVREDSYGYTF. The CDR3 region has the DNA TGCAGCGTCCGGGAGGACAGCTATGGCTACACCTTC.